A selection of T cell receptor beta chains follows, all from one sample in a study of a mutant IDH1 vaccine in newly diagnosed glioma. No antigen is known for these receptors. Sequenced by immunoSEQ multiplex PCR; TCRdb stores in-frame clones only, minus some. The sample carries about 58,000 clones, 84% recorded once. This material consisted of PBMCs, taken from a glioma patient whose treatment included an IDH1 peptide vaccine. The receptors were sampled from a woman aged 50 to 60 with glioma. CDR3s include the opening cysteine and the closing phenylalanine or tryptophan. D genes are given only for firm matches. Where a row states a size, it is once, few, many or the class of an expanded clone; other rows omit it.

cdr3_nt cdr3_aa v_call clone_size j_call d_call
TGTGCCAGCAGCTTGAGAGGCGTCCTTAATGAAAAACTGTTTTTT CASSLRGVLNEKLFF TRBV5-4 - TRBJ1-4 -
TGTGCCAGCAGTGAAGGTGTCGAGGGGGCCCATGGCTACACCTTC CASSEGVEGAHGYTF TRBV6-1 - TRBJ1-2 TRBD1
TGTGCCAGCTCACCACCGGTTGGGACAGGGTTAGGCTACACCTTC CASSPPVGTGLGYTF TRBV18 - TRBJ1-2 TRBD1
TGTGCCAGCAGTGACAGGGAACGCAATCAGCCCCAGCATTTT CASSDRERNQPQHF TRBV6-1 - TRBJ1-5 -
TGTGCCAGCAGCGAGAGCGGGGGTGAGCAGTTCTTC CASSESGGEQFF TRBV7-2 - TRBJ2-1 TRBD2
TGTGCCAGTAGCCCCGGAGCGGGAAACTATGGCTACACCTTC CASSPGAGNYGYTF TRBV19 - TRBJ1-2 -
TGTGCCAGCAGCCCCACAGGGGTTGACTATGGCTACACCTTC CASSPTGVDYGYTF TRBV5-6 once TRBJ1-2 TRBD1
TGTGCCAGCAGTGAAAACCTCCTGGGGGGAAACACCATATATTTT CASSENLLGGNTIYF TRBV2 - TRBJ1-3 -
TGCGCCAGCAGCCAAGGAAACCCAGGATCCTACGAGCAGTACTTC CASSQGNPGSYEQYF TRBV4-1 - TRBJ2-7 -
TGTGCCAGCAGCTTAGGTGGGACAGGGGCCGGGGAGCTGTTTTTT CASSLGGTGAGELFF TRBV7-9 - TRBJ2-2 TRBD1
TGTGCCAGCAGTGACAGCATACTTAAAGCTTTCTTT CASSDSILKAFF TRBV25-1 - TRBJ1-1 -
TGTGCCACCGGGGGGGGTGGGACCAAAAACATTCAGTACTTC CATGGGGTKNIQYF TRBV6-5 - TRBJ2-4 TRBD2
TGTGCCAGCCGGGACAAGAACACTGAAGCTTTCTTT CASRDKNTEAFF TRBV19 once TRBJ1-1 -
TGTGCCAGCTCACCTCCAACAGGGGAGAACACTGAAGCTTTCTTT CASSPPTGENTEAFF TRBV18 - TRBJ1-1 TRBD1
TGTGCCAGCAGCTCGGACAGCTACTCTGGAAACACCATATATTTT CASSSDSYSGNTIYF TRBV5-6 - TRBJ1-3 -
TGTGCCTGGGGGTGGCGTAAGACTAATGAAAAACTGTTTTTT CAWGWRKTNEKLFF TRBV30 - TRBJ1-4 -
TGTGCCAGCAGCCTTAACATGAACACTGAAGCTTTCTTT CASSLNMNTEAFF TRBV4-2 - TRBJ1-1 -
TGTGCCAGTGCTTCGGGGACAGGGAACCAAGAGACCCAGTACTTC CASASGTGNQETQYF TRBV11-2 - TRBJ2-5 TRBD1
TGCGCCAGCAGCCCGAGGTACAGGGCCCAAGAAAAACTGTTTTTT CASSPRYRAQEKLFF TRBV4-3 - TRBJ1-4 -
TGTGCCAGTAGTCCGCGGACTCGGGAAGCTTTCTTT CASSPRTREAFF TRBV19 - TRBJ1-1 -
TGCGCCAGCAGCTTAATGGACGGGACGTATGGGAAACTGTTTTTT CASSLMDGTYGKLFF TRBV5-1 - TRBJ1-4 -